These T cell receptor beta chains were read from a single sample in a study of molecular identifiers for immune sequencing clone quantification. Each CDR3 protein is one row after TCRdb ran MiXCR on the PCR reads. This sample yields approximately 590,000 distinct CDR3 sequences, of which approximately 24% are seen a single time; 0.78% belongs to the top ten. The specimen sequenced was naive CD8+ T cells from blood, with Jurkat cell RNA spiked in. The receptors stem from a human donor in good health. Some libraries in this study had Jurkat cell RNA spiked in. The CDR3 runs from the conserved cysteine through the conserved F or W. D genes are given only for firm matches. Size is omitted from some rows. Given values are once, few, many or a class for expanded clones.

d_call | clone_size | j_call | v_call | cdr3_aa | cdr3_nt
- | few | TRBJ2-7 | TRBV5-4 | CASSLTGPISNEQYF | TGTGCCAGCAGCTTGACGGGTCCCATCTCCAACGAGCAGTACTTC
- | many | TRBJ2-7 | TRBV19 | CASDSGNSYEQYF | TGTGCCAGTGACTCCGGGAATTCCTACGAGCAGTACTTC
- | many | TRBJ2-5 | TRBV4-2 | CASSQDGGSPETQYF | TGTGCCAGCAGCCAAGATGGGGGCAGCCCTGAGACCCAGTACTTC
- | few | TRBJ1-2 | TRBV5-4 | CASSARTNYGYTF | TGTGCCAGCAGCGCCCGTACTAACTATGGCTACACCTTC
- | - | TRBJ2-7 | TRBV12-3/TRBV12-4 | CASRQTAEQYF | TGTGCCAGCAGGCAGACAGCCGAGCAGTACTTC
- | - | TRBJ2-1 | TRBV6-5 | CASRPGQFPYNEQFF | TGTGCCAGCAGGCCCGGACAGTTTCCCTACAATGAGCAGTTCTTC
TRBD1 | - | TRBJ1-1 | TRBV9 | CASSAGTGSATEAFF | TGTGCCAGCAGCGCCGGGACAGGGTCGGCCACTGAAGCTTTCTTT
- | many | TRBJ1-2 | TRBV7-2 | CASSLPPVGAGYGYTF | TGTGCCAGCAGCTTACCACCCGTCGGGGCAGGCTATGGCTACACCTTC
- | few | TRBJ2-2 | TRBV5-3 | CASSLDVGAGELFF | TGTGCCAGCAGCTTGGATGTTGGGGCCGGGGAGCTGTTTTTT
TRBD1 | many | TRBJ1-5 | TRBV19 | CASTTGAYSNQPQHF | TGTGCCAGTACAACAGGGGCTTATAGCAATCAGCCCCAGCATTTT
- | few | TRBJ2-7 | TRBV6-2/TRBV6-3 | CASSYSIFGPNLWYF | TGTGCCAGCAGTTACTCGATTTTCGGGCCGAATCTCTGGTACTTC
- | many | TRBJ2-6 | TRBV5-1 | CASSLSHYLASGANVLTF | TGCGCCAGCAGCCTAAGCCATTACCTTGCCTCTGGGGCCAACGTCCTGACTTTC
TRBD1 | many | TRBJ2-5 | TRBV7-9 | CASSLTGLETQYF | TGTGCCAGCAGCTTGACAGGGTTAGAGACCCAGTACTTC
- | - | TRBJ1-5 | TRBV28 | CASSLYPDRPQHF | TGTGCCAGCAGTTTATATCCGGATCGGCCACAGCATTTT
TRBD2 | many | TRBJ2-5 | TRBV13 | CASSSRTSGRIVKTQYF | TGTGCCAGCAGCTCCCGGACTAGCGGGCGCATCGTGAAGACCCAGTACTTC
- | - | TRBJ2-1 | TRBV7-9 | CASSSYRAISSYNEQFF | TGTGCCAGCAGCTCATACAGGGCTATAAGCTCCTACAATGAGCAGTTCTTC
- | many | TRBJ2-7 | TRBV30 | CAWSKISEQYF | TGTGCCTGGAGCAAGATCTCGGAGCAGTACTTC
TRBD2 | - | TRBJ2-3 | TRBV15 | CATSTGPAGGTDTQYF | TGTGCCACCAGCACTGGACCAGCGGGGGGCACAGATACGCAGTATTTT
TRBD1 | many | TRBJ2-5 | TRBV5-1 | CASSPLTGHETQYF | TGCGCCAGCAGCCCATTGACAGGGCACGAGACCCAGTACTTC
- | few | TRBJ1-5 | TRBV15 | CATSRDRANQPQHF | TGTGCCACCAGCAGAGATCGGGCCAATCAGCCCCAGCATTTT
- | few | TRBJ1-6 | TRBV11-2 | CASSLPRTETTYNSPLHF | TGTGCCAGCAGCTTACCCCGGACAGAGACCACGTATAATTCACCCCTCCACTTT
TRBD1 | - | TRBJ2-7 | TRBV7-6 | CGSSLEIGTETYEQYF | TGTGGCAGCAGCTTAGAAATTGGGACAGAGACCTACGAGCAGTACTTC
TRBD2 | few | TRBJ2-2 | TRBV19 | CASSIGRVGELFF | TGTGCCAGTAGTATTGGGAGGGTCGGGGAGCTGTTTTTT
TRBD1 | few | TRBJ2-1 | TRBV7-9 | CASSRTGPDLGEQFF | TGTGCCAGCAGCCGGACAGGGCCGGACCTCGGTGAGCAGTTCTTC
TRBD2 | few | TRBJ2-1 | TRBV7-6 | CASSLAGGGKDEQFF | TGTGCCAGCAGCTTAGCGGGCGGGGGTAAGGATGAGCAGTTCTTC
- | - | TRBJ2-3 | TRBV19 | CASSPGTAYPQYF | TGTGCCAGTAGTCCCGGGACGGCGTACCCGCAGTATTTT